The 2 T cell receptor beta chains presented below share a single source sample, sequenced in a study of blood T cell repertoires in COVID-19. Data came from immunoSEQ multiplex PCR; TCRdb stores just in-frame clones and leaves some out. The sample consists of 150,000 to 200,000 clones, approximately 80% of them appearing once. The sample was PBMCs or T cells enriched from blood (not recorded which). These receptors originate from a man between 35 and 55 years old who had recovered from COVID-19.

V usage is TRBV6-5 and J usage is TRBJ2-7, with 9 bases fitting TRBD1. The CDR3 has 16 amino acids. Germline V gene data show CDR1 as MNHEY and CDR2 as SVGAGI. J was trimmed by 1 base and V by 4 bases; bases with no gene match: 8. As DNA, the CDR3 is TGTGCCAGCAGTTCCCCCGGGACAGGGTATTCCTACGAGCAGTACTTC. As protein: CASSSPGTGYSYEQYF.

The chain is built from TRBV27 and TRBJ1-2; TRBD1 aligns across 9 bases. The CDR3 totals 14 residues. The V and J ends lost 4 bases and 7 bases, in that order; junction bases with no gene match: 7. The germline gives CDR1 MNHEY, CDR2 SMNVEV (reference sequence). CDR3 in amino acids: CASSSTQGAGGYTF. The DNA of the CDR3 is TGTGCCAGCAGTTCGACACAGGGGGCAGGTGGCTACACCTTC.